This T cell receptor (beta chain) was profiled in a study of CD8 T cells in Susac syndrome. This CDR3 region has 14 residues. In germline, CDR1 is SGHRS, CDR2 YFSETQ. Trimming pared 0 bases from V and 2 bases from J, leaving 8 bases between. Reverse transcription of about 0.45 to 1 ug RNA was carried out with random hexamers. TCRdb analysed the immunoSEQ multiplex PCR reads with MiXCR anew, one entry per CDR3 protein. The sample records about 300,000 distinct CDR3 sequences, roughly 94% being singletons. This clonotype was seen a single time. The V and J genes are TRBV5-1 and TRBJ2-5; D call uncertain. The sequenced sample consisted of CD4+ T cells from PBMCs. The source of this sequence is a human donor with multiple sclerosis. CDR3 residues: CASSLGSKQETQYF. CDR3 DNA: TGCGCCAGCAGCTTGGGATCCAAACAAGAGACCCAGTACTTC. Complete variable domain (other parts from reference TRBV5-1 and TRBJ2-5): KAGVTQTPRYLIKTRGQQVTLSCSPISGHRSVSWYQQTPGQGLQFLFEYFSETQRNKGNFPGRFSGRQFSNSRSEMNVSTLELGDSALYLCASSLGSKQETQYFGPGTRLLVL.